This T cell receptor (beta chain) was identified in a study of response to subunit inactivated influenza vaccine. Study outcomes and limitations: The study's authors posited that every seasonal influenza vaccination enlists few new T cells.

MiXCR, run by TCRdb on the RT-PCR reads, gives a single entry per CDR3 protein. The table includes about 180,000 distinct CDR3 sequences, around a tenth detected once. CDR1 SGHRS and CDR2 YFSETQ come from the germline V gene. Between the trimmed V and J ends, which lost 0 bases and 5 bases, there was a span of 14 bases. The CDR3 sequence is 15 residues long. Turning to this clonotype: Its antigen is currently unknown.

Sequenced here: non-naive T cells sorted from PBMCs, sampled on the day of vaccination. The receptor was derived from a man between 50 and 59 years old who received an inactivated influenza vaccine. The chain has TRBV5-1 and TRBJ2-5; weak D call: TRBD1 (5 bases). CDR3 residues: CASSLVRQSGETQYF. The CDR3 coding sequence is TGCGCCAGCAGCTTGGTGCGACAGTCCGGCGAGACCCAGTACTTC.